What follows is one T cell receptor beta chain and its context. The antigen it recognizes is unknown. Base qualities are missing; no much larger clone stands one base away. The V and J ends are trimmed by 6 bases and 3 bases, leaving 17 bases between them. Inclusive of the bounding cysteine and phenylalanine, the CDR3 is 15 residues long. Just the 45-base CDR3 DNA is kept, in frame starting at base 1. This record belongs to a study of vaccination and CD4 T cells after COVID-19 (dated by TCRdb to between 2022 and 2023). Regarding the study in general: Convalescent patients had a positive SARS-CoV-2 result on nasal swab PCR, and of these patients, nine had mild disease and one had severe disease. The convalescent cohort included six males and four females, with two Hispanic individuals, seven Caucasians, two Asians and one multiracial person. Participants received two doses of either the Pfizer-BioNTech BNT162b2 vaccine (n=8) or the Moderna mRNA-1273 vaccine (n=2). Post-COVID blood samples from convalescent patients were collected a median of approximately 93 days after diagnosis, with a range of roughly 30 to 161 days. Post-vaccine blood samples were obtained a median of approximately 74 days after the second vaccine dose, with a range of about 14 to 241 days. Overlapping spike peptide pools from SARS-CoV-2 and from the common cold coronaviruses HCoV-NL63, HCoV-OC43 and HCoV-229E were used as culture stimuli. Control cultures used a CEFX viral epitope pool as positive control, an HIV-1 Nef peptide pool as negative control, or no peptide. In approximately eleven COVID-19 convalescent patients and several infection-naive healthy vaccine recipients, the spike-specific CD4+ TCR repertoire before mRNA vaccination was compared with the repertoire after mRNA vaccination.

Results and caveats for the whole study, not just this receptor: An increase in the median number of SARS-CoV-2-reactive clonotypes from around 20 after infection to 38 after vaccination was observed, but the change was not found to be significant. Of the vaccine-specific clones found in convalescent patients, nearly all (304 of 307) were mono-reactive for SARS-CoV-2 spike instead of being cross-reactive with common cold coronaviruses. Only a relatively small number of convalescent patients were included in the study, and early timepoints following natural infection were not analyzed. In convalescent patients, a median roughly 85% of post-vaccine SARS-CoV-2-reactive clones were detected only after vaccination, and vaccine-specific priming was suggested by this finding.

What this sample's treatment or condition label stands for: roughly ten-day PBMC culture with coronavirus spike peptide pools or control peptides (ViraFEST assay). The ViraFEST assay, used in the study, expanded antigen-specific T cells with peptide pools and then identified the expanded clonotypes through TCR sequencing. The convalescent patients' positive SARS-CoV-2 PCR tests fell between March and December 2020, which was before the Alpha, Beta and Delta variants emerged in the United States. Each well held 2 million or so PBMCs cultured in IMDM containing approximately 5% human AB serum and approximately 9.8 IU/ml IL-2, with 10 ug/ml peptide pools added. On days 3 and 7, half of the culture medium was replaced with fresh IL-2-containing medium. After more than 8 days of culture, CD4+ T cells were isolated by negative selection using the EasySep CD4+ T cell isolation kit. Ficoll-Paque Plus gradient centrifugation was used to isolate PBMCs from whole blood, and the isolated PBMCs were then either used fresh or cryopreserved at -140C. In general, triplicate wells were set up for every culture condition.

Receptor amplification or capture employed PCR. TCR sequencing of DNA from cultured CD4+ T cells used the Oncomine TCR Beta short-read assay at the Johns Hopkins FTIC core. Genomic DNA was extracted from the cultured CD4+ T cells with the QIAamp micro DNA kit. Oncomine TCR Beta libraries made from cultured CD4+ T cells were pooled using unique dual indexes and sequenced on an Illumina iSeq 100. In the paper's pipeline: Non-productive sequences were removed, and CDR3s not starting with C, not ending with F or W, or shorter than 7 amino acids were discarded. The MANAFEST web application was used to identify antigen-specific clonotypes by comparing peptide-stimulated wells against reference wells and other culture wells. An FDR below 0.05, an odds ratio above 5, and a productive frequency above 0.1% in at least two of three replicate wells were required for clones to be considered positive. Cross-reactive clonotypes were defined as significantly expanded in both SARS-CoV-2 spike wells and at least one common cold coronavirus spike condition. Using R version 3.6.1, CDR3 homology was evaluated through Levenshtein distances (stringdist) along with unrooted phylogenetic trees (ape). The public reads were reprocessed in TCRdb via fastp at Q25 and MiXCR, keeping in-frame beta chains. Duplicate CDR3 protein sequences are folded into a single record with the most common DNA and genes. These V and J calls rely on TCRdb rather than the paper's analysis. Across this sample there are about 25,000 distinct CDR3 sequences, with roughly three fifths seen only once. 2.8% of the sample goes to the ten largest clones.

The clonotype originates from a human donor who had recovered from COVID-19. The V and J segments used are TRBV12-3 or TRBV12-4 and TRBJ1-1, with the D gene not clear enough to name. Sequencing was performed on CD4+ T cells from blood, cultured in vitro. The nucleotides are TGTGCCAGCAGCCGGGATCCTTTAGTGGACACTGAAGCTTTCTTT. Its product reads: CASSRDPLVDTEAFF.